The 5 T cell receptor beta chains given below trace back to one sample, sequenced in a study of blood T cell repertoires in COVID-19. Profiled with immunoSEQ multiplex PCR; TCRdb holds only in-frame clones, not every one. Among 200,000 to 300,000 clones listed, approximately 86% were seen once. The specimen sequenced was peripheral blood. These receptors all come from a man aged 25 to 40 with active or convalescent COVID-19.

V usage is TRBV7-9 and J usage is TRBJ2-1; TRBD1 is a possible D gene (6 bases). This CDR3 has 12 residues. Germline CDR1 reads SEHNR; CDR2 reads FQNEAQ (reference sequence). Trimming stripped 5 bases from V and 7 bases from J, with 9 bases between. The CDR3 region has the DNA TGTGCCAGCAGCCAACAGGGAAATGAGCAGTTCTTC. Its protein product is CASSQQGNEQFF. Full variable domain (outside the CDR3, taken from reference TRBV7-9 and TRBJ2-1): DTGVSQNPRHKITKRGQNVTFRCDPISEHNRLYWYRQTLGQGPEFLTYFQNEAQLEKSRLLSDRFSAERPKGSFSTLEIQRTEQGDSAMYLCASSQQGNEQFFGPGTRLTVL.

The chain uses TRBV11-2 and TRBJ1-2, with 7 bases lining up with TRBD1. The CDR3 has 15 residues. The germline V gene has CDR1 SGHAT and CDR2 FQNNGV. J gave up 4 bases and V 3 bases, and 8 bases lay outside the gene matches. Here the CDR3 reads CASSLEGARAYGYTF. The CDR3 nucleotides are TGTGCCAGCAGCTTGGAGGGGGCGCGTGCCTATGGCTACACCTTC.

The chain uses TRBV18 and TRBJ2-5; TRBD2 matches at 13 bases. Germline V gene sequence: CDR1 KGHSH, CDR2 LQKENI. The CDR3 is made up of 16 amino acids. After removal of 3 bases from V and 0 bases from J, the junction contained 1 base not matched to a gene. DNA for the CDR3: TGTGCCAGCTCACCTGGACTAGCGGGGGACCAAGAGACCCAGTACTTC. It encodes CASSPGLAGDQETQYF.

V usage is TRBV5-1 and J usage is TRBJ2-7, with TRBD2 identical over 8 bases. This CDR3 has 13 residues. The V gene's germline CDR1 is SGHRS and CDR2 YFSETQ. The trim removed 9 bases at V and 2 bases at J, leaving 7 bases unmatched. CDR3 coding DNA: TGCGCCATCCCCCCGGGAGGGACCTACGAGCAGTACTTC. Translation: CAIPPGGTYEQYF.

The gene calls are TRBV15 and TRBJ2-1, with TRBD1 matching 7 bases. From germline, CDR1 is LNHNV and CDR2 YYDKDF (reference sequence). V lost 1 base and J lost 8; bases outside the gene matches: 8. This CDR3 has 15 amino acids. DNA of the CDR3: TGTGCCACCAGCAGAGGATCACTAGACAGGGATGAGCAGTTCTTC. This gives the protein CATSRGSLDRDEQFF.